The clone carrying this TCR beta chain was recorded only once. This specimen comes from a study of shared clonotypes between healthy human individuals. About the research overall: Plates per donor: three CD4 naive, three CD4 memory, two CD8 naive, one CD8 memory.

Looked up from germline, CDR1 is SQVTM and CDR2 is ANQGSEA. V lost 7 bases to trimming and J lost 8 bases, with 17 bases between them. CDR3 length: 12 amino acids. In the original analysis: ImmunoSEQ supplied junction-only sequences lacking quality scores, so filtering was different. Libraries were prepared by immunoSEQ multiplex PCR; TCRdb keeps only in-frame clonotypes and omits some of them. Clone size and V and J calls were adopted from that table, with D and trimming inferred from the DNA. The data contain about 660,000 clones, roughly 70% of them singletons. CD4+ cells were split into CD45RA+ naive and CD45RA-negative memory subsets.

Specimen: memory CD4+ T cells sorted from blood. Described subset: CD45RA-negative fraction. The clonotype was recovered from a woman in her twenties or thirties in good health. The chain carries TRBV29-1 and TRBJ1-2; D is perhaps TRBD1 (5 bases). CDR3 loop: CSASRVVEGYTF. DNA of the CDR3: TGCAGCGCATCCAGGGTTGTTGAGGGCTACACCTTC. The entire variable domain, with the rest obtained from reference TRBV29-1 and TRBJ1-2, is as follows: SAVISQKPSRDICQRGTSLTIQCQVDSQVTMMFWYRQQPGQSLTLIATANQGSEATYESGFVIDKFPISRPNLTFSTLTVSNMSPEDSSIYLCSASRVVEGYTFGSGTRLTVV.